The 8 T cell receptor beta chains given below trace back to one sample, sequenced in a study of T cell responses to AZD1222 COVID-19 vaccine. Profiling relied on immunoSEQ multiplex PCR, and the TCRdb table lists in-frame clones only, not all of them. The data contain about 92,000 clones, about nine tenths of them singletons. Material: peripheral blood, obtained on day 0 of AZD1222 vaccination. These receptors originate from an adult in good health.

The CDR3 loop is CASSPRGYTEAFF. The DNA of the CDR3 is TGTGCCAGCAGTCCCCGGGGGTACACTGAAGCTTTCTTT. The rearrangement joins TRBV12-3 or TRBV12-4 to TRBJ1-1, with TRBD1 as a possible D gene (5 bases). Trimming left V 5 bases short and J 3 bases short, with 10 bases between. This CDR3 has 13 amino acids.

This chain uses TRBV6-6 with TRBJ1-1; no firm D call. Germline loops: CDR1 MNHNY, CDR2 SVGAGI (reference sequence). V gave up 2 bases and J gave up 5 bases, with 9 bases separating them. This CDR3 has 13 residues. CDR3 DNA: TGTGCCAGCAGTTACACCGTGAGTACTGAAGCTTTCTTT. Encoded protein: CASSYTVSTEAFF.

The CDR3 sequence is CASSQDPLNTEAFF. The CDR3 nucleotides are TGTGCCAGCAGCCAAGATCCCCTGAACACTGAAGCTTTCTTT. This chain connects TRBV4-2 to TRBJ1-1; D call uncertain. Germline-derived CDR1 and CDR2 are LGHNA and YNFKEQ. CDR3 length equals 14 residues. Deletions cut 0 bases from V and 0 bases from J, with 5 bases between.

V is TRBV28 and J is TRBJ1-3; TRBD1 aligns across 9 bases. The CDR3 runs to 17 residues. Germline CDR1 is MDHEN and CDR2 is SYDVKM. V lost 4 bases and J lost 2; bases outside the gene matches: 9. Written as DNA, the CDR3 is TGTGCCAGCAGTTCGGGACAGGGAGTTTGGGCTGGAAACACCATATATTTT. This sequence encodes CASSSGQGVWAGNTIYF. The complete variable domain, with remaining parts taken from reference TRBV28 and TRBJ1-3, reads DVKVTQSSRYLVKRTGEKVFLECVQDMDHENMFWYRQDPGLGLRLIYFSYDVKMKEKGDIPEGYSVSREKKERFSLILESASTNQTSMYLCASSSGQGVWAGNTIYFGEGSWLTVV.

The chain combines TRBV5-6 with TRBJ2-1; weak D call: TRBD1 (7 bases). CDR1 and CDR2 from the germline V gene are SGHDT and YYEEEE. Deletions cut 4 bases from V and 1 base from J, with 15 bases between. The CDR3 totals 16 residues. The CDR3 here is CASSDQGDSSYNEQFF. The CDR3 region has the DNA TGTGCCAGCAGCGATCAGGGGGACTCTTCCTACAATGAGCAGTTCTTC.

This sequence joins TRBV3-1 (or the pseudogene TRBV3-2) and TRBJ2-2; TRBD2 matches 10 bases. This CDR3 has 19 amino acids. The trim removed 1 base at V and 3 bases at J, leaving 11 bases unmatched. Germline V lookup: CDR1 LGHDT, CDR2 YNNKEL (reference sequence). Here the CDR3 DNA reads TGTGCCAGCAGCCAAGCTATTCCGTGGCTAGCGGGGGACACCGGGGAGCTGTTTTTT. Residues: CASSQAIPWLAGDTGELFF.

The chain uses TRBV5-1 and TRBJ1-2, with 9 nucleotides matching TRBD1. CDR1 and CDR2 from the germline V gene are SGHRS and YFSETQ. This CDR3 spans 15 amino acids. V lost 0 bases and J lost 8; bases outside the gene matches: 8. CDR3 nucleotides: TGCGCCAGCAGCTTGGCCGGGACAGGGATCTGGGGCTACACCTTC. Protein product: CASSLAGTGIWGYTF.

The V and J genes are TRBV7-9 and TRBJ2-1; TRBD1 might be the D (6 bases). The germline V gene has CDR1 SEHNR and CDR2 FQNEAQ (reference sequence). CDR3 length: 16 amino acids. The germline V and J ends were trimmed by 1 base and 3 bases, with 13 bases remaining between them. The CDR3 coding sequence is TGTGCCAGCAGCTTAGTGCCGGGACACATCTACAATGAGCAGTTCTTC. Translating gives CASSLVPGHIYNEQFF.